One and the same sample provided the 7 T cell receptor beta chains below, sequenced in a study of T cells in Graves' hyperthyroidism and ophthalmopathy. TCR beta CDR3 region amplification was performed from RNA transcripts. HTBI primers drove first-round RT-PCR of the TCR CDR3. TCRdb processed the multiplex PCR reads anew with MiXCR; each CDR3 protein has one entry. The repertoire consists of fewer than 700,000 distinct CDR3 sequences, with 15% to 20% occurring once and the leading ten covering 3% to 4.5%. Sequences were obtained from blood. The source of these receptors is a woman younger than 45 with Graves' hyperthyroidism.

V is TRBV20-1 and J is TRBJ2-7; 7 bases line up with TRBD1. Germline V gene data show CDR1 as DFQATT and CDR2 as SNEGSKA (reference sequence). V was pared by 5 bases and J by 2 bases, with 6 bases of the junction left unmatched. The CDR3 is 13 amino acids. Written as DNA, the CDR3 is TGCAGTGCTGACAGGGATAATACCTACGAGCAGTACTTC. This codes for CSADRDNTYEQYF.

Only a few counts were recorded for this clonotype. This chain uses TRBV4-2 with TRBJ2-2; TRBD2 matches 10 bases. This CDR3 has 18 amino acids. In germline, CDR1 is LGHNA, CDR2 YNFKEQ. J lost 0 bases, V lost 3 bases, and 7 bases had no gene match. The CDR3 is CASSHFGTSVPNTGELFF. The DNA for the CDR3 is TGTGCCAGCAGCCACTTCGGGACTAGCGTACCGAACACCGGGGAGCTGTTTTTT.

This chain joins TRBV6-2 or TRBV6-3 and TRBJ2-1; 12 bases are a match to TRBD2. Looked up from germline, CDR1 is MNHEY and CDR2 is SVGEGT. CDR3 length: 17 residues. With V trimmed by 5 bases and J by 2 bases, 7 bases remained unmatched. The CDR3 DNA follows: TGTGCCAGCAGTGACCCGACTAGCGGGAGTACCTACAATGAGCAGTTCTTC. Translation: CASSDPTSGSTYNEQFF.

The sample holds many counts of this clonotype. The gene calls are TRBV2 and TRBJ2-7, with D possibly TRBD2 on 7 matching bases. Looked up from germline, CDR1 is SNHLY and CDR2 is FYNNEI. V lost 10 bases, J lost 2 bases, and 18 bases lay in between. This CDR3 region has 14 residues. The DNA for the CDR3 is TGTGCCAACTTAGGGGGGGGCGTCACCTACGAGCAGTACTTC. Translating it yields CANLGGGVTYEQYF.

This clonotype was recorded many times. The chain employs TRBV6-1 and TRBJ2-5, with D perhaps TRBD2 (6 bases). Looked up from germline, CDR1 is MNHNS and CDR2 is SASEGT. Trimming shortened V by 7 bases and J by 5 bases, and 11 bases separated the two germline ends. This CDR3 is 12 amino acids long. The CDR3 loop is CASTTGLETQYF. CDR3 coding DNA: TGTGCCAGCACGACGGGACTGGAGACCCAGTACTTC.

This clonotype came up many times. The chain links TRBV28 to TRBJ2-3, with 11 bases fitting TRBD2. This CDR3 is built from 14 residues. Germline V gene sequence: CDR1 MDHEN, CDR2 SYDVKM. After removal of 10 bases from V and 5 bases from J, the junction contained 8 bases not matched to a gene. This chain's CDR3 is CATIAGGRGDTQYF. CDR3 nucleotides: TGTGCCACAATAGCGGGAGGGCGGGGAGATACGCAGTATTTT.

This clonotype was recorded at least ten times. V is TRBV20-1 and J is TRBJ2-1; 7 positions match TRBD2. The CDR3 covers 14 residues. The V gene's germline CDR1 is DFQATT and CDR2 SNEGSKA (reference sequence). After removal of 4 bases from V and 7 bases from J, the junction contained 10 bases not matched to a gene. The CDR3 nucleotides are TGCAGTGCTATTGCGGGAGTTTTTCGGAATGAGCAGTTCTTC. Translating it yields CSAIAGVFRNEQFF.